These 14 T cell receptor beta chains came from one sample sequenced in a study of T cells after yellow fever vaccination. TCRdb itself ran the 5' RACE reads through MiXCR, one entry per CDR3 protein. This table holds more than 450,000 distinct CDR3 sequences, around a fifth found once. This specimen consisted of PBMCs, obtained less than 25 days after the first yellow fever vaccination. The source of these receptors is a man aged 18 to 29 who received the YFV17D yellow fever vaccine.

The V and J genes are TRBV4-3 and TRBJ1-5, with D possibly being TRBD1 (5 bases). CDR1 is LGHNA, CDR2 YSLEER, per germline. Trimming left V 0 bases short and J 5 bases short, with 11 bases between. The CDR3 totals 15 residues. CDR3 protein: CASSQDLPGHQPQHF. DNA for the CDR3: TGCGCCAGCAGCCAAGATCTACCAGGGCATCAGCCCCAGCATTTT.

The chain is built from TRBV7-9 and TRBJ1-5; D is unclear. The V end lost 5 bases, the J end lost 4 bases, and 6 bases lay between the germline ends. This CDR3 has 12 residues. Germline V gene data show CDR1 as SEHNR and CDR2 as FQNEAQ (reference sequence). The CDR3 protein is CASSANNQPQHF. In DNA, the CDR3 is TGTGCCAGCAGCGCTAATAATCAGCCCCAGCATTTT.

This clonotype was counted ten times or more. The CDR3 coding sequence is TGTGCCAGCAGCTACCGATTTGGGTCGGAGACCCAGTACTTC. Amino acids: CASSYRFGSETQYF. This chain uses TRBV7-2 with TRBJ2-5; D remains unclear. CDR1 SGHTA and CDR2 FQGNSA come from the germline V gene. V lost 4 bases and J 5 bases, leaving 14 bases between the germline ends. The CDR3 consists of 14 residues.

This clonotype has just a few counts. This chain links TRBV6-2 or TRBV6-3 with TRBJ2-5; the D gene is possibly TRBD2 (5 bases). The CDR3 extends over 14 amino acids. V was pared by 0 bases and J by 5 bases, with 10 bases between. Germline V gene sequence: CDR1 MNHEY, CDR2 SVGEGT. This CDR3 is CASSYSGIAETQYF. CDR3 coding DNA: TGTGCCAGCAGTTACTCGGGAATAGCGGAGACCCAGTACTTC.

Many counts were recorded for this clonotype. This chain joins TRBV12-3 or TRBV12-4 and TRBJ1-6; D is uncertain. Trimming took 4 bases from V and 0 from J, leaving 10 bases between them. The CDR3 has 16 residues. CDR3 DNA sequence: TGTGCCAGCAGTTCCGGCGGATTCTCCTATAATTCACCCCTCCACTTT. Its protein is CASSSGGFSYNSPLHF.

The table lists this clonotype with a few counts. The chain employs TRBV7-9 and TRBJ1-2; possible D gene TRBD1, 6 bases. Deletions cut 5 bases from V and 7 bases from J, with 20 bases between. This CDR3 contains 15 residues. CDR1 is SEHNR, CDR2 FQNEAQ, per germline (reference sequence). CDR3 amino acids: CASSHQAQGWSGYTF. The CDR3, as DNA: TGTGCCAGCAGCCATCAAGCACAGGGATGGAGTGGCTACACCTTC.

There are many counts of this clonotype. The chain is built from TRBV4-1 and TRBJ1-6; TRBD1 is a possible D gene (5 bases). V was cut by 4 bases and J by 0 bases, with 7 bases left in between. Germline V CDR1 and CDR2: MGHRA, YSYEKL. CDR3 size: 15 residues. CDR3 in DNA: TGCGCCAGCAGCCCAGGGAGCTCCTATAATTCACCCCTCCACTTT. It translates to CASSPGSSYNSPLHF.

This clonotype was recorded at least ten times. CDR3 nucleotides: TGTGCCAGCAGCGGGGGTGGGGTACCCTACAATGAGCAGTTCTTC. Translated, it gives CASSGGGVPYNEQFF. The chain uses TRBV9 and TRBJ2-1; no clear D gene. V lost 3 bases and J lost 2, with 12 bases in between. This CDR3 comprises 15 residues. Germline V gene sequence: CDR1 SGDLS, CDR2 YYNGEE.

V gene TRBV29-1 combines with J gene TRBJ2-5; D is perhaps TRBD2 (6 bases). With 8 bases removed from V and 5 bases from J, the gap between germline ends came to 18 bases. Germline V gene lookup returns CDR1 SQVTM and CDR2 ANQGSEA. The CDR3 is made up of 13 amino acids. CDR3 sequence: CSLRTIGTETQYF. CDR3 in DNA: TGCAGCCTAAGGACTATCGGGACGGAGACCCAGTACTTC.

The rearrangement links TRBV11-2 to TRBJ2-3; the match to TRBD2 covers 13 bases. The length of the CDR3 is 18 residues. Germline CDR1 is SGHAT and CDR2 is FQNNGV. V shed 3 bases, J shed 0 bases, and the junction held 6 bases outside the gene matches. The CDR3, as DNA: TGTGCCAGCAGCTTGTCGACTAGCGGGGGGCCTAGCACAGATACGCAGTATTTT. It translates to CASSLSTSGGPSTDTQYF.

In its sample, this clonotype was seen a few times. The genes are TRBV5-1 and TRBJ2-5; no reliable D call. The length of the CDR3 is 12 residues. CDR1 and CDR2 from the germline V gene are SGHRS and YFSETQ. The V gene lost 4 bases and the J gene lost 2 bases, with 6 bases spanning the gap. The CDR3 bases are TGCGCCAGCAGCACCCCACAAGAGACCCAGTACTTC. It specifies CASSTPQETQYF. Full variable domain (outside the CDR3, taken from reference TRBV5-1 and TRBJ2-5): KAGVTQTPRYLIKTRGQQVTLSCSPISGHRSVSWYQQTPGQGLQFLFEYFSETQRNKGNFPGRFSGRQFSNSRSEMNVSTLELGDSALYLCASSTPQETQYFGPGTRLLVL.

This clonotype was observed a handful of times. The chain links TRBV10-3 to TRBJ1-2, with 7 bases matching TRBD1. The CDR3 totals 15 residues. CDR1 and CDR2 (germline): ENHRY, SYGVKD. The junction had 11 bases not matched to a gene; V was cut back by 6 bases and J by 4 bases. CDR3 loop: CAISSPGTAVYGYTF. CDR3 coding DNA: TGTGCCATCAGCTCCCCCGGGACAGCAGTCTATGGCTACACCTTC.

Here the CDR3 reads CASRSGTGIQPQHF. In DNA form, the CDR3 reads TGTGCCAGCAGGTCCGGGACAGGGATTCAGCCCCAGCATTTT. V gene TRBV12-3 or TRBV12-4 combines with J gene TRBJ1-5, with 9 bases identical to TRBD1. The CDR3 loop spans 14 amino acids. Unmatched junction bases numbered 6, after V lost 6 bases and J lost 6 bases.

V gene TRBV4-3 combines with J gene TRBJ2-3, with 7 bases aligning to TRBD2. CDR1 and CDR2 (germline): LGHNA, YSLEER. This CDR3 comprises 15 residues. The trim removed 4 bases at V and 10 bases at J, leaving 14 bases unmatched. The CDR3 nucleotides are TGCGCCAGCAGCCCCTCCCCCGGGGGGTGGGATGCGCAGTATTTT. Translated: CASSPSPGGWDAQYF.